This T cell receptor (beta chain) comes out of a study of monozygotic twins with inflammatory bowel disease (dated by TCRdb to about 2019). Some background on the complete study: In total, about 30 monozygotic twin pairs made up the full study: 19 Danish pairs, all IBD-discordant, plus nine German pairs, of which four were IBD-concordant and five were IBD-discordant. Disease-associated traits were sought mainly through comparisons between IBD patients and their genetically identical healthy co-twins within discordant pairs. Each individual had, on average, about 151 000 unique TCRalpha sequences and 181 000 unique TCRbeta sequences available for analysis. The investigation overall reported the following: Repertoire similarity did not differ between concordant and discordant twins, possibly due to limited statistical power. Distinction between different T cell subtypes could not be achieved in the analysis. Background noise and inter-individual variability may have been introduced into the repertoires by the differing immunosuppressive treatments among patients. Measured by the inverse Simpson index, TCRbeta repertoire diversity was lower in IBD patients than in their healthy co-twins. The results gave no support for a single strong signal or clonotype linked to IBD. IBD patients shared fewer clonotypes with other individuals than healthy twins did, most markedly in patients showing signs of disease activity.

Details on this clonotype: This receptor's antigen is unknown.

From each donor, a roughly 2.6 ml peripheral blood sample was collected into PAXgene tubes and stored at -80 degrees C. Total RNA was isolated from whole blood with the PAXgene blood miRNA kit on an automated QIAcube, without T cell sorting. Deep TCRalpha and TCRbeta repertoire profiling with unique molecular barcoding was performed on peripheral blood of monozygotic twin pairs concordant or discordant for inflammatory bowel disease. For every twin pair, smoking habits were documented, and each individual was categorised as a current, former or never smoker. The CDR3 numbers 14 residues from cysteine through phenylalanine. DNA is not recorded here. Looking up the germline V gene yields CDR1 SGHRS and CDR2 YFSETQ. The library was made by 5' RACE. Each TCR library was prepared from 3,000 to 4,000 ng of total RNA. For each sample, cDNA synthesis was carried out in eight separate reactions using SMARTScribe reverse transcriptase. During cDNA synthesis, template switching was used to introduce unique molecular identifiers that contained a 6-nucleotide sample barcode. TCRalpha and TCRbeta cDNA was amplified in two nested PCRs of around 15 and 9 cycles, and bead purification was carried out after each PCR. Before amplification, the cDNA was treated with uracil DNA-glycosylase and purified using the QIAquick PCR purification kit. The second PCR was the step at which Illumina TruSeq-compatible adapters and sample-specific barcodes were added. TapeStation and Qubit were used to check library quality and concentration, and 5 to 5.5 ng of each library was pooled. Pooled libraries were sequenced on an Illumina HiSeq2500 single-index Rapid Run with 2 x 100 bp reads and custom sequencing primers. The authors' pipeline ran thus. MiGEC version 1.2.6 was used for UMI-based consensus assembly to correct PCR and sequencing errors. MiXCR version 2.1.1 was used to carry out V(D)J alignment, clonotype assembly and CDR3 extraction. Gene usage, clonotype sharing and MAIT/NKT TCR abundance were normalised by analysing the top 1000, 10 000 and 20 000 clonotypes per sample. Diversity was computed as the inverse Simpson index with the vegan R package after downsampling to 27 000 UMIs. Statistical testing used paired Mann-Whitney U tests on the discordant twin pairs and applied Benjamini-Hochberg correction for multiple testing. TCRdb reanalyzed the reads, keeping one entry per CDR3 protein sequence and omitting DNA. The V and J calls were determined by TCRdb, not by the authors. This sample's table carries 400,000 to 500,000 distinct CDR3 sequences. Around 2.4% of the sample is held by the ten biggest clonotypes.

The TCR was taken from a human donor with ulcerative colitis or Crohn's disease, or a healthy co-twin of an affected twin (not recorded which). Sequencing used blood. Recombination joined TRBV5-1 with TRBJ1-2. This receptor carries the CDR3 CASSLEVTMDGYTF.